Described below is a single TCR beta chain sequence and its context. These data belong to a study of T cells after yellow fever vaccination. The germline gives CDR1 MNHEY, CDR2 SVGEGT. Unmatched junction bases numbered 14, after V lost 6 bases and J lost 0 bases. The CDR3 contains 18 residues. Each CDR3 protein gets one entry after TCRdb re-called the 5' RACE reads with MiXCR. The sample carries about 260,000 distinct CDR3 sequences, over 10% recorded once. The sequences come from CD4+ T cells sorted from PBMCs, collected 45 days after the yellow fever booster vaccination. This sequence originates from a man aged 25 to 40 who received the YFV17D yellow fever vaccine. This chain uses TRBV6-2 or TRBV6-3 with TRBJ1-3; 7 nucleotides line up with TRBD1. Here the CDR3 DNA reads TGTGCCAGCAGCCCGCCCGGGGGACAGATTTACTCTGGAAACACCATATATTTT. It encodes CASSPPGGQIYSGNTIYF.